Presented here are 8 T cell receptor beta chains from one specimen sequenced in a study of T cells in Graves' hyperthyroidism and ophthalmopathy. RNA transcripts were the template for amplifying TCR beta CDR3 regions. HTBI primers were the set used in a first-round RT-PCR of the TCR CDR3. In TCRdb, the multiplex PCR reads were re-called with MiXCR into one record per CDR3 protein. This table holds some 760,000 distinct CDR3 sequences, 12% to 15% found once. Sequencing was done on a sample of blood. The receptors come from a woman aged 18-29 years with Graves' hyperthyroidism.

This chain uses TRBV29-1 with TRBJ1-4, with TRBD1 identical over 7 bases. The length of the CDR3 is 12 residues. Germline V lookup: CDR1 SQVTM, CDR2 ANQGSEA. CDR3 DNA sequence: TGCAGTGTAACCGGGACAGACGAAAAACTGTTTTTT. Amino acids: CSVTGTDEKLFF.

This clonotype has ten or more counts. This chain links TRBV18 with TRBJ2-2; TRBD1 aligns across 7 bases. V lost 2 bases to trimming and J lost 4 bases; unmatched junction nucleotides: 4. Germline CDR1 KGHSH, CDR2 LQKENI. The CDR3 sequence is 15 residues long. The CDR3 bases are TGTGCCAGCTCACCAACAACAGGGGTCACCGGGGAGCTGTTTTTT. Protein sequence: CASSPTTGVTGELFF.

Ten or more counts support this clonotype. V is TRBV2 and J is TRBJ1-1, with 9 bases aligning to TRBD1. V lost 2 bases, J lost 3 bases, and 10 bases stayed unmatched. The germline CDR1 and CDR2 sequences are SNHLY and FYNNEI. This CDR3 is built from 17 residues. The CDR3 sequence: CASSEPGQGTYYTEAFF. The CDR3 nucleotides are TGTGCCAGCAGTGAACCGGGACAGGGCACTTATTACACTGAAGCTTTCTTT.

This clonotype was counted a few times. V is TRBV6-1 and J is TRBJ1-6, with D tentatively TRBD1 (5 bases). CDR1 is MNHNS and CDR2 is SASEGT in the germline V gene. Trimming cost V 7 bases and J 5 bases, with 12 bases left between them. There are 14 residues in the CDR3. DNA for the CDR3: TGTGCCAGCATATTGGGCAGGGATAATTCACCCCTCCACTTT. As protein: CASILGRDNSPLHF.

This clonotype has ten or more counts. The V and J genes are TRBV20-1 and TRBJ2-3; D unclear. Germline CDR1 and CDR2: DFQATT and SNEGSKA (reference sequence). There are 11 residues in the CDR3. Trimming took 5 bases from V and 5 from J, leaving 8 bases between them. In DNA form, the CDR3 reads TGCAGTGCTCAACACGGAGATACGCAGTATTTT. Its protein is CSAQHGDTQYF.

This clonotype was found many times. The V gene is TRBV7-8, the J gene TRBJ2-5; 11 bases map to TRBD1. J gave up 5 bases and V 6 bases, and 5 bases lay outside the gene matches. CDR1 is SGHVS, CDR2 FQNEAQ, per germline. CDR3 length: 14 residues. For the CDR3, the DNA is TGTGCCAGCAGGAGGGGGACAGGGGGGGAGACCCAGTACTTC. It translates to CASRRGTGGETQYF.

The V call is TRBV20-1, the J call TRBJ2-7; 9 bases are a match to TRBD1. The V segment lost 6 bases and the J segment 3 bases; nucleotides outside the gene matches: 3. The V gene's germline CDR1 is DFQATT and CDR2 SNEGSKA (reference sequence). CDR3 length: 12 residues. CDR3 region: CSANRGLYEQYF. In DNA, the CDR3 is TGCAGTGCCAACAGGGGGCTCTACGAGCAGTACTTC.

This clonotype turned up a few times. The rearrangement uses TRBV27 and TRBJ2-5, with a possible D match to TRBD1 (6 bases). V lost 6 bases to trimming and J lost 7 bases, with 15 bases between them. The CDR3 length is 13 residues. Germline V gene sequence: CDR1 MNHEY, CDR2 SMNVEV (reference sequence). The CDR3 DNA follows: TGTGCCAGCAGATCGACAGGACCAGGGACCCAGTACTTC. Its translation is CASRSTGPGTQYF.